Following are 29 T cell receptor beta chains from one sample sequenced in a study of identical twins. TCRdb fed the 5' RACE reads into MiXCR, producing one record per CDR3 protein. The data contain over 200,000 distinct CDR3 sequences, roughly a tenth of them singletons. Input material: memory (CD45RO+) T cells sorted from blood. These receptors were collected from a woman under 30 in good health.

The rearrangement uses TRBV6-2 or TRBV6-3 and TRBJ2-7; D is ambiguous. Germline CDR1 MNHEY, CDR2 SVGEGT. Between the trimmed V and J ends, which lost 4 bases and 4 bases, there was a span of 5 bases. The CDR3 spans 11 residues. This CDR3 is CASSFFYEQYF. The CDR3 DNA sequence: TGTGCCAGCAGTTTTTTTTACGAGCAGTACTTC.

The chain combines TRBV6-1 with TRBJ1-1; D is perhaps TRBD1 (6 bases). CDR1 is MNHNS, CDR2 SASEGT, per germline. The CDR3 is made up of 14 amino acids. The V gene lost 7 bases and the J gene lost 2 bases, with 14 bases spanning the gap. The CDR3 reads CASKQTGANTEAFF. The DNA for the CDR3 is TGTGCCAGCAAACAGACAGGCGCTAACACTGAAGCTTTCTTT.

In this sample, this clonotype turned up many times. CDR3 in DNA: TGTGCCAGCAGCCAAGATTTGGACCGGACCTACGAGCAGTACTTC. Residues: CASSQDLDRTYEQYF. This rearrangement joins TRBV14 to TRBJ2-7; the D is unclear. V was shortened by 0 bases and J by 2 bases, with 11 bases between the two germline ends. The CDR3 has 15 residues. From germline, CDR1 is SGHDN and CDR2 FVKESK.

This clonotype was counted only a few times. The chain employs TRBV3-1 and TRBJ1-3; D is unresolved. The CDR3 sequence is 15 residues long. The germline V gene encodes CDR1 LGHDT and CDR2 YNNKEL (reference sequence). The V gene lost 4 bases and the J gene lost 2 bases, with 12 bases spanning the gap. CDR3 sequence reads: CASSPPGIPGNTIYF. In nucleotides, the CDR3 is TGTGCCAGCAGCCCTCCCGGAATCCCTGGAAACACCATATATTTT. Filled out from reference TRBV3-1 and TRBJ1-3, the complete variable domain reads DTAVSQTPKYLVTQMGNDKSIKCEQNLGHDTMYWYKQDSKKFLKIMFSYNNKELIINETVPNRFSPKSPDKAHLNLHINSLELGDSAVYFCASSPPGIPGNTIYFGEGSWLTVV.

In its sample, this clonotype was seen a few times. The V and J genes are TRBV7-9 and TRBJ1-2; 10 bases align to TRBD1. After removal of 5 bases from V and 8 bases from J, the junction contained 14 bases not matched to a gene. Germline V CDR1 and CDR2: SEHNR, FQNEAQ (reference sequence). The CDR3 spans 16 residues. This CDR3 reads CASSQRQGAFSDGYTF. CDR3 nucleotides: TGTGCCAGCAGCCAGAGACAGGGGGCTTTTTCGGACGGCTACACCTTC.

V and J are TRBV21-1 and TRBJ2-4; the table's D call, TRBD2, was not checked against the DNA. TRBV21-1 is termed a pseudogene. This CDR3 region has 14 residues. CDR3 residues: CASSKIVIPNIQYF. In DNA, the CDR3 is TGTGCCAGCAGCAAAATAGTCATACCAAACATTCAGTACTTC.

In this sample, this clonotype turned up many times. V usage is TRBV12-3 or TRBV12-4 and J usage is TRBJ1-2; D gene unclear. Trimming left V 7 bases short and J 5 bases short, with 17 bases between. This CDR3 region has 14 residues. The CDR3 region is CASIQDGGLYGYTF. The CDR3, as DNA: TGTGCCAGCATTCAAGACGGCGGGCTTTATGGCTACACCTTC.

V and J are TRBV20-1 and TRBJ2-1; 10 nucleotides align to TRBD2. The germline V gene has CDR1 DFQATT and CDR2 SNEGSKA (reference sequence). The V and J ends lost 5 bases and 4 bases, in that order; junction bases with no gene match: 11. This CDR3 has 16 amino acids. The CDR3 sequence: CSAAGLALIGYNEQFF. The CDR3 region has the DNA TGCAGTGCTGCGGGACTAGCGCTTATAGGGTACAATGAGCAGTTCTTC.

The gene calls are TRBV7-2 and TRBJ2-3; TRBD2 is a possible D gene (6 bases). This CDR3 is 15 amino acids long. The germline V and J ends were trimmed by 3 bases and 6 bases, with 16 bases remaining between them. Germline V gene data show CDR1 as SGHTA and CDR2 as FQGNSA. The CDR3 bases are TGTGCCAGCAGCTTCCTGGGGGGTTCCTGGGATACGCAGTATTTT. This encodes CASSFLGGSWDTQYF.

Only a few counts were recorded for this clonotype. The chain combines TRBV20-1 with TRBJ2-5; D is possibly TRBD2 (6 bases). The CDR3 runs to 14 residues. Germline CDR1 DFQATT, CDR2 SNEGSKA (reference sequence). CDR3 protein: CMPYLRDPRGTQYF. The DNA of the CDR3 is TGCATGCCGTACCTCCGGGACCCGCGGGGGACCCAGTACTTC.

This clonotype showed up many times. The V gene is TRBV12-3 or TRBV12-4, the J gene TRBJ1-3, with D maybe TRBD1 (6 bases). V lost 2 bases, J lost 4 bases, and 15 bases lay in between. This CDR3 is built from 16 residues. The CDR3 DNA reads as TGTGCCAGCAGTTTAAGGGGGAACTCAGCAGGAAACACCATATATTTT. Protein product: CASSLRGNSAGNTIYF.

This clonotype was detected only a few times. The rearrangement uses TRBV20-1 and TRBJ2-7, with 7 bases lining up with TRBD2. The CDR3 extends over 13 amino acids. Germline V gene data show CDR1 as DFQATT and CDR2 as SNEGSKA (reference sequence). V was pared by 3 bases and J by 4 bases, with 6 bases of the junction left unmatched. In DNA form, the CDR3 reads TGCAGTGCTAGTGGCGGGGGAGGGTACGAGCAGTACTTC. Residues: CSASGGGGYEQYF.

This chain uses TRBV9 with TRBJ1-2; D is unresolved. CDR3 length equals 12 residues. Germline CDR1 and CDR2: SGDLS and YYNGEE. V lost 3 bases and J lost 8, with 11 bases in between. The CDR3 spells CASSGPYRGYTF. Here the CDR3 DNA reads TGTGCCAGCAGCGGGCCCTATAGGGGCTACACCTTC.

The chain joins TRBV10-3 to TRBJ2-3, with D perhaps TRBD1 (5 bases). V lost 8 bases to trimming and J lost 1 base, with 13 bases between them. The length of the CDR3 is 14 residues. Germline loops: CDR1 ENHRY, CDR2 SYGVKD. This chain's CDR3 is CAISAGWGTDTQYF. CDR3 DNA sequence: TGTGCCATCTCGGCAGGGTGGGGCACAGATACGCAGTATTTT.

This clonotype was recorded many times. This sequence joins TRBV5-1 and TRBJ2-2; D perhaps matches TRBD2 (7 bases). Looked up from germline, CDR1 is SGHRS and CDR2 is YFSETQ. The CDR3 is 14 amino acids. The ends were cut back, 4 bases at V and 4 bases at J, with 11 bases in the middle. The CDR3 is CASSGGATTGELFF. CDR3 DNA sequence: TGCGCCAGCAGCGGGGGGGCCACCACCGGGGAGCTGTTTTTT.

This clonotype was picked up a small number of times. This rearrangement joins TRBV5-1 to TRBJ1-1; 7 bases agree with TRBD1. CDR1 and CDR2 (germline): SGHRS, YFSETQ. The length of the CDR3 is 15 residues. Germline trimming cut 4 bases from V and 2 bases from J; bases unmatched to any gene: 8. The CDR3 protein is CASSRLGQPNTEAFF. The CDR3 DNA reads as TGCGCCAGCAGCCGTTTGGGACAGCCCAACACTGAAGCTTTCTTT.

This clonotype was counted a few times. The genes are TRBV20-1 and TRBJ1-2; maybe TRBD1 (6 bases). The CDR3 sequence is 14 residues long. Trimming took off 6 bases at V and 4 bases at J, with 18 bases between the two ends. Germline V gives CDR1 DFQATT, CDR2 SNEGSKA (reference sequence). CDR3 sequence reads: CSATPEAGVYGYTF. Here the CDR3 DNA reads TGCAGTGCCACGCCGGAGGCAGGGGTCTATGGCTACACCTTC.

CDR3 nucleotides: TGCGCCAGCAGGGCCGGGACAGGGGCCACCGGGGAGCTGTTTTTT. It is translated as CASRAGTGATGELFF. The chain recombines TRBV10-1 with TRBJ2-2; 10 positions agree with TRBD1. CDR1 is WNHNN, CDR2 SYGVQD, per germline (reference sequence). Losses at the gene ends were 6 bases for V and 4 bases for J; bases not matched to a gene: 5. The CDR3 has 15 amino acids.

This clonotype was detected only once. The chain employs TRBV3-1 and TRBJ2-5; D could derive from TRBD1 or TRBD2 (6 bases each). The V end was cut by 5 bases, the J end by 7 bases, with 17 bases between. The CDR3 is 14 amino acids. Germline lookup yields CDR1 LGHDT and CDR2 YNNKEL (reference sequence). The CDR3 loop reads CASSYPGGQGTQYF. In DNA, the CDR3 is TGTGCCAGCAGCTACCCTGGGGGGCAGGGGACCCAGTACTTC.

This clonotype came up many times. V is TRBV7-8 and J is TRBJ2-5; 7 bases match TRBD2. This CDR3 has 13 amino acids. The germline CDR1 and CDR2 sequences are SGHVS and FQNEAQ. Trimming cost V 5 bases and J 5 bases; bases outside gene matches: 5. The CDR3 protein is CASSARLAETQYF. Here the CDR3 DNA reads TGTGCCAGCAGCGCCCGACTAGCCGAGACCCAGTACTTC.

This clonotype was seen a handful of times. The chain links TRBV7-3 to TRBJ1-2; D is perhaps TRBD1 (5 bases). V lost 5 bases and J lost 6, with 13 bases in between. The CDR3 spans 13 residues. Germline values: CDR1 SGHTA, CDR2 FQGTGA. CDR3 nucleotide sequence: TGTGCCAGCAGCCCCGGGACTTGGGATGGCTACACCTTC. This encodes CASSPGTWDGYTF.

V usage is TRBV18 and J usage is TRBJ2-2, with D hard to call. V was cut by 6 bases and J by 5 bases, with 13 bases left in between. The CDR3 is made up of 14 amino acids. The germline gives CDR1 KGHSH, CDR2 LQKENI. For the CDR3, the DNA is TGTGCCAGCTCCCCCGCGGCGGCGACCGGGGAGCTGTTTTTT. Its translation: CASSPAAATGELFF.

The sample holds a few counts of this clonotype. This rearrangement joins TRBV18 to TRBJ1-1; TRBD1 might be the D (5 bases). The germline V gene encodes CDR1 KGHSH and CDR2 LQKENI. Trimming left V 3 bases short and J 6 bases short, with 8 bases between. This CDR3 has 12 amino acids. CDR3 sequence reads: CASSPAGAEAFF. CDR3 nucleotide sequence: TGTGCCAGCTCACCGGCGGGGGCTGAAGCTTTCTTT.

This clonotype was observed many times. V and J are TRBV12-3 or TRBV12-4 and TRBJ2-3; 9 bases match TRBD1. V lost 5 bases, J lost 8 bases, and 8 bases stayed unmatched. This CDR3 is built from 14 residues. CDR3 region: CASSPGTGTFTQYF. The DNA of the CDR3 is TGTGCCAGCAGTCCCGGGACAGGGACCTTTACGCAGTATTTT.

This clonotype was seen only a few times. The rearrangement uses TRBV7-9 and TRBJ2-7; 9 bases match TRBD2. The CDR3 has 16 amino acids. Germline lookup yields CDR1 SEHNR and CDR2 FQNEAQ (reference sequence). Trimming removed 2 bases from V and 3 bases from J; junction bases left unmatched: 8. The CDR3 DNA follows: TGTGCCAGCAGCTTAACTCCTAGCGGGATCCACTACGAGCAGTACTTC. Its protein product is CASSLTPSGIHYEQYF.

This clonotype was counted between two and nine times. In DNA, the CDR3 is TGTGCCAGCAGCCCCGGGACAGGGGCGTATCAGTACTTC. It translates to CASSPGTGAYQYF. V usage is TRBV27 and J usage is TRBJ2-7; 10 bases align to TRBD1. In germline, CDR1 is MNHEY, CDR2 SMNVEV (reference sequence). V lost 6 bases and J lost 10; bases outside the gene matches: 9. This CDR3 has 13 amino acids.

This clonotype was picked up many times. The CDR3 protein is CASSLTSAKNIQYF. The DNA for the CDR3 is TGTGCCAGCAGCCTCACTTCAGCCAAAAACATTCAGTACTTC. The chain employs TRBV5-6 and TRBJ2-4; D unclear. Deletions cut 4 bases from V and 0 bases from J, with 8 bases between. Per the germline V gene, CDR1 is SGHDT and CDR2 is YYEEEE. The CDR3 extends over 14 amino acids.

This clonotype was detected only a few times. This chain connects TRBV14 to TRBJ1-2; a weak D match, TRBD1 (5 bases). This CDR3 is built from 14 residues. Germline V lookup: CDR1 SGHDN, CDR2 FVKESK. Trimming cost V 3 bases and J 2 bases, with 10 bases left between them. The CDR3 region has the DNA TGTGCCAGCAGCCAGAATTGGGACAACTATGGCTACACCTTC. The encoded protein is CASSQNWDNYGYTF.

CDR3 region: CASSYSRSRNEQFF. The CDR3 DNA follows: TGTGCCAGCAGTTACTCGAGATCTCGGAATGAGCAGTTCTTC. The chain couples TRBV6-5 to TRBJ2-1; unclear D gene. Germline V gives CDR1 MNHEY, CDR2 SVGAGI. V dropped 0 bases and J dropped 7 bases, with 10 bases sitting between them. The CDR3 totals 14 residues.